This entry lists 20 T cell receptor beta chains sequenced from one sample in a study of CD8 T cells in ankylosing spondylitis. Their antigen targets remain unknown. The study's findings and limits: Made up of 7 to 9 highly homologous variants, a TCR beta motif appeared characteristic of ankylosing spondylitis blood.

TCRdb re-analysed the 5' RACE reads in MiXCR, keeping a single row per CDR3 protein. The sample lists about 800,000 distinct CDR3 sequences; 12% were seen once. What was sequenced was blood, either unsorted or a sorted T cell fraction (not recorded which). These receptors were obtained from a male donor with ankylosing spondylitis.

The CDR3 here is CASSSRTGATGELFF. The CDR3 nucleotides are TGTGCCAGCAGCTCCAGGACAGGGGCAACCGGGGAGCTGTTTTTT. The chain has TRBV5-5 and TRBJ2-2; 9 bases fit TRBD1. The germline gives CDR1 SGHKS, CDR2 YYEKEE (reference sequence). There are 15 residues in the CDR3. V trimming: 3 bases; J trimming: 5 bases; junction bases outside the gene matches: 5.

V gene TRBV7-2 combines with J gene TRBJ2-1; D is unresolved. Trimming took 1 base from V and 3 from J, leaving 10 bases between them. The CDR3 covers 15 residues. Germline V gene data show CDR1 as SGHTA and CDR2 as FQGNSA. CDR3: CASSLGTGNYNEQFF. DNA of the CDR3: TGTGCCAGCAGCTTAGGAACTGGAAACTACAATGAGCAGTTCTTC.

This clonotype was seen ten or more times. The chain couples TRBV15 to TRBJ2-1, with 10 bases aligning to TRBD1. V was clipped by 2 bases and J by 9 bases; unmatched bases: 4. The germline gives CDR1 LNHNV, CDR2 YYDKDF (reference sequence). This CDR3 comprises 14 residues. The CDR3 reads CATSRRQGASEQFF. In DNA, the CDR3 is TGTGCCACCAGCAGAAGACAGGGGGCTAGTGAGCAGTTCTTC.

V and J are TRBV20-1 and TRBJ2-5; weak D call: TRBD2 (6 bases). Trimming cost V 5 bases and J 2 bases, with 12 bases left between them. CDR1 and CDR2 from the germline V gene are DFQATT and SNEGSKA (reference sequence). There are 13 residues in the CDR3. The CDR3 coding sequence is TGCAGTGCTTCCGGGCGGGGACAAGAGACCCAGTACTTC. This sequence encodes CSASGRGQETQYF.

A few counts support this clonotype. CDR3 region: CASSWTGAKNIQYF. CDR3 coding DNA: TGTGCCAGCAGCTGGACAGGAGCCAAAAACATTCAGTACTTC. This chain links TRBV7-2 with TRBJ2-4, with TRBD1 matching 7 bases. Germline assignment: CDR1 SGHTA and CDR2 FQGNSA. The ends lost 4 bases at V and 0 bases at J; junction bases unmatched: 0. The CDR3 is 14 amino acids. Complete variable domain (other parts from reference TRBV7-2 and TRBJ2-4): GAGVSQSPSNKVTEKGKDVELRCDPISGHTALYWYRQSLGQGLEFLIYFQGNSAPDKSGLPSDRFSAERTGGSVSTLTIQRTQQEDSAVYLCASSWTGAKNIQYFGAGTRLSVL.

V is TRBV7-8 and J is TRBJ2-5, with D tentatively TRBD1 or TRBD2 (5 bases each). Trimming shortened V by 3 bases and J by 2 bases, and 16 bases separated the two germline ends. The CDR3 totals 16 residues. The germline gives CDR1 SGHVS, CDR2 FQNEAQ. CDR3 residues: CASSLVDTGGQETQYF. The CDR3 coding sequence is TGTGCCAGCAGCTTGGTGGATACAGGAGGACAAGAGACCCAGTACTTC.

There are a few counts of this clonotype. The V and J genes are TRBV6-1 and TRBJ2-7; 7 bases map to TRBD1. Trimming took 10 bases from V and 3 from J; bases not matched to a gene: 12. The CDR3 is 14 amino acids. Germline V gene lookup returns CDR1 MNHNS and CDR2 SASEGT. Here the CDR3 reads CATKKNRGIYEQYF. The CDR3 nucleotides are TGTGCCACCAAGAAAAACAGGGGCATCTACGAGCAGTACTTC.

J is TRBJ2-5 and V is TRBV11-2; D gene unclear. The CDR3 length is 14 residues. Germline values: CDR1 SGHAT, CDR2 FQNNGV. V lost 4 bases and J lost 8, with 17 bases in between. The CDR3, as DNA: TGTGCCAGCAGCTACCGACGTACAGACCTAACCCAGTACTTC. Its protein is CASSYRRTDLTQYF.

This clonotype has ten or more counts. The J gene is TRBJ2-2, the V gene TRBV20-1, with D unresolved. Germline CDR1 DFQATT, CDR2 SNEGSKA (reference sequence). V lost 6 bases to trimming and J lost 2 bases, with 16 bases between them. The CDR3 is made up of 15 amino acids. The chain's CDR3 is CSAAGPETNTGELFF. The CDR3 DNA is TGCAGTGCCGCCGGTCCCGAAACTAACACCGGGGAGCTGTTTTTT.

This clonotype has just a few counts. For the CDR3, the DNA is TGCAGTGCCCCTTCTAGCGGGGTTGAGACCCAGTACTTC. It encodes CSAPSSGVETQYF. The chain combines TRBV20-1 with TRBJ2-5; 9 bases align to TRBD2. Germline values: CDR1 DFQATT, CDR2 SNEGSKA (reference sequence). V dropped 6 bases and J dropped 5; count of bases not matched to a gene: 7. The CDR3 totals 13 residues.

The CDR3 DNA reads as TGTGCCAGCAAGGAGGGGGTCGGCTATGGCTACACCTTC. Translating it yields CASKEGVGYGYTF. V is TRBV27 and J is TRBJ1-2, with D perhaps matching TRBD1 (6 bases). This CDR3 comprises 13 residues. Trimming shortened V by 7 bases and J by 4 bases, and 13 bases separated the two germline ends. Germline CDR1 is MNHEY and CDR2 is SMNVEV (reference sequence).

The rearrangement joins TRBV4-2 to TRBJ2-1; 9 bases fit TRBD2. V shed 1 base, J shed 10 bases, and the junction held 14 bases outside the gene matches. Germline CDR1 and CDR2: LGHNA and YNFKEQ. The CDR3 sequence is 17 residues long. The CDR3 protein is CASSQVRSGGTVGEQFF. The CDR3 DNA sequence: TGTGCCAGCAGCCAAGTCCGAAGCGGGGGGACGGTAGGGGAGCAGTTCTTC.

This clonotype has a count of ten or more. The chain combines TRBV20-1 with TRBJ2-1; no reliable D call. Germline values: CDR1 DFQATT, CDR2 SNEGSKA (reference sequence). The V gene lost 7 bases and the J gene lost 4 bases, with 11 bases spanning the gap. CDR3 size: 12 residues. For the CDR3, the DNA is TGCAGTGTGAATTTTCGATACAATGAGCAGTTCTTC. Encoded protein: CSVNFRYNEQFF.

This chain joins TRBV6-5 and TRBJ2-3; TRBD2 agrees at 15 bases. The V segment lost 0 bases and the J segment 5 bases; nucleotides outside the gene matches: 6. CDR1 is MNHEY and CDR2 is SVGAGI in the germline V gene. The CDR3 is 18 residues long. The CDR3 sequence: CASSYSLPGLAGGDTQYF. The CDR3 DNA reads as TGTGCCAGCAGTTACTCTCTACCGGGACTAGCGGGAGGAGATACGCAGTATTTT.

This clonotype has at least ten counts. The CDR3 DNA reads TGCAGTGCCCTTGGGCGGAGTCGCACAGATACGCAGTATTTT. It encodes CSALGRSRTDTQYF. The chain uses TRBV20-1 and TRBJ2-3; D not certain. The CDR3 length is 14 residues. Germline CDR1 DFQATT, CDR2 SNEGSKA (reference sequence). V was trimmed by 6 bases and J by 1 base, leaving 14 bases between them.

This clonotype was seen a handful of times. The chain is built from TRBV6-1 and TRBJ1-6; D might be TRBD1 (6 bases). CDR1 and CDR2 from the germline V gene are MNHNS and SASEGT. CDR3 length: 14 amino acids. Trimming left V 6 bases short and J 5 bases short, with 11 bases between. CDR3 DNA sequence: TGTGCCAGCAGCATGACAGGAGATAATTCACCCCTCCACTTT. Protein: CASSMTGDNSPLHF.

The chain joins TRBV6-1 to TRBJ2-1; TRBD2 is a possible D gene (7 bases). In germline, CDR1 is MNHNS, CDR2 SASEGT. This CDR3 comprises 13 residues. The V end was cut by 11 bases, the J end by 2 bases, with 13 bases between. CDR3: CAHGGPAYNEQFF. DNA of the CDR3: TGTGCCCACGGGGGGCCTGCCTACAATGAGCAGTTCTTC.

The chain carries TRBV15 and TRBJ2-1; D not resolved. There are 13 residues in the CDR3. V shed 0 bases and J shed 9 bases, with 9 bases lying between them. Per the germline V gene, CDR1 is LNHNV and CDR2 is YYDKDF (reference sequence). The CDR3 here is CATSRDLRVEQFF. In DNA, the CDR3 is TGTGCCACCAGCAGAGATCTCCGCGTTGAGCAGTTCTTC.

This clonotype occurred a few times. The chain links TRBV20-1 to TRBJ2-7; TRBD1 matches 7 bases. The length of the CDR3 is 13 residues. Germline CDR1 and CDR2: DFQATT and SNEGSKA (reference sequence). V lost 5 bases to trimming and J lost 2 bases; unmatched junction nucleotides: 6. The DNA of the CDR3 is TGCAGTGCTCAGGGACAGTTGACCTACGAGCAGTACTTC. Translating it yields CSAQGQLTYEQYF.

Regarding this clonotype: A read error may be the cause here, since a much bigger clone is one base away. The genes are TRBV29-1 and TRBJ2-1; D is undetermined. V gave up 6 bases and J gave up 0 bases, with 12 bases separating them. Germline-derived CDR1 and CDR2 are SQVTM and ANQGSEA. The CDR3 loop spans 14 amino acids. The CDR3 loop reads CSVRKWVSYNEQFF. Written as DNA, the CDR3 is TGCAGCGTCCGAAAGTGGGTCTCCTACAATGAGCAGTTCTTC.